This T cell receptor (beta chain) was documented in a study of post-analysis software for immune sequencing data. Study overall: Clinical courses comprised relapsing-remitting, secondary progressive and progressive-relapsing multiple sclerosis. Whole-study findings and limits: Comparison of patients with controls showed roughly five TRBV segments more frequent in patients, TRBV5-6, TRBV5-1 and TRBV20-1 among them.

Included in the TCR beta cDNA libraries were unique molecular identifiers. TCRdb redid the calling of the PCR reads with MiXCR, one entry per CDR3 protein. The sample lists more than 350,000 distinct CDR3 sequences; approximately 42% were seen once. This clonotype was seen once. Its matching antigen is unknown. The CDR3 has 14 residues. Germline CDR1 SGHTA, CDR2 FQGNSA. The V and J ends lost 0 bases and 3 bases respectively, with 6 bases between them. The receptor comes from a girl aged 2-15 years with multiple sclerosis. Sequencing was performed on blood. This chain uses TRBV7-2 with TRBJ1-5; no clear D. The CDR3 sequence: CASSLAGNNQPQHF. The CDR3 coding sequence is TGTGCCAGCAGCTTAGCAGGGAACAATCAGCCCCAGCATTTT.